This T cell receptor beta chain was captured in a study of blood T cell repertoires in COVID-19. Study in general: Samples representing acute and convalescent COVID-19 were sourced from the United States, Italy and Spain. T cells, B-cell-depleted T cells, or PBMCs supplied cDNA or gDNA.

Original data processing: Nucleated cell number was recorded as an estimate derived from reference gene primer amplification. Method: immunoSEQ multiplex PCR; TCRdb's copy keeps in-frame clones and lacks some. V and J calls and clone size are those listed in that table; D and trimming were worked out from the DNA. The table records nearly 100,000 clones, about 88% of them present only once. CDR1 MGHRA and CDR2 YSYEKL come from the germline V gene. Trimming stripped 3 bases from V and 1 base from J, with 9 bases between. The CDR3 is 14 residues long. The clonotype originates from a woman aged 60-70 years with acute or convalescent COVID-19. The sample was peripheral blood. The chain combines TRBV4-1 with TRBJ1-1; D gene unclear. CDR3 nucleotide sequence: TGCGCCAGCAGCCAGAGGTGGCCGAACACTGAAGCTTTCTTT. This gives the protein CASSQRWPNTEAFF.